This is a list of T cell receptor beta chains from one sample in a study of PD-L1 blockade in urothelial cancer. Clones were sequenced by immunoSEQ multiplex PCR, and TCRdb holds only the in-frame ones, with some missing. The sample has 85,000 to 130,000 clones, around 90% seen once. Sequenced here: PBMCs, sampled around atezolizumab (anti-PD-L1) treatment. These receptors were obtained from an elderly woman with urothelial cancer. Each CDR3 is given with its conserved first and last residue. Each record gives: J gene, D gene, clone size, V gene, CDR3 DNA, CDR3 protein. The D gene is left open where the match is weak. Rows may omit the clone size; those that give it use once, few, many or a size class.

j_call: TRBJ2-1; d_call: .; clone_size: .; v_call: TRBV9; cdr3_nt: TGTGCCAGCAGCGTAGTGCGTCTAGCGTCCTACAATGAGCAGTTCTTC; cdr3_aa: CASSVVRLASYNEQFF
j_call: TRBJ1-2; d_call: .; clone_size: .; v_call: TRBV14; cdr3_nt: TGTGCCAGCAGCCAAGATACCCTTCCAGCCAGGGGCTACACCTTC; cdr3_aa: CASSQDTLPARGYTF
j_call: TRBJ2-5; d_call: TRBD1; clone_size: .; v_call: TRBV19; cdr3_nt: TGTGCCAGTAGTGTACAGGGGACGGAGACCCAGTACTTC; cdr3_aa: CASSVQGTETQYF
j_call: TRBJ1-2; d_call: TRBD1; clone_size: .; v_call: TRBV7-2; cdr3_nt: TGTGCCAGCAGCTTAGCCCCTCGACAGGGGGCTCGGGATGGCTACACCTTC; cdr3_aa: CASSLAPRQGARDGYTF
j_call: TRBJ2-7; d_call: .; clone_size: .; v_call: TRBV11-3; cdr3_nt: TGTGCCAGCAGCTCCAAGATGATACCGGACGAGCAGTACTTC; cdr3_aa: CASSSKMIPDEQYF
j_call: TRBJ1-2; d_call: TRBD1; clone_size: few; v_call: TRBV5-5; cdr3_nt: TGTGCCAGCAGCCTAGGACAGGGTTACATCTATGGCTACACCTTC; cdr3_aa: CASSLGQGYIYGYTF
j_call: TRBJ2-3; d_call: .; clone_size: once; v_call: TRBV28; cdr3_nt: TGTGCCAGCACCCTGATCGGGACAGATACGCAGTATTTT; cdr3_aa: CASTLIGTDTQYF
j_call: TRBJ1-1; d_call: .; clone_size: once; v_call: TRBV5-3; cdr3_nt: TGTGCCAGAAGCTGGCCTCAACAGGACACTGAAGCTTTCTTT; cdr3_aa: CARSWPQQDTEAFF
j_call: TRBJ1-5; d_call: TRBD1; clone_size: .; v_call: TRBV28; cdr3_nt: TGTGCCAGCAGCGATGCCGGGACAGGAAGCAATCAGCCCCAGCATTTT; cdr3_aa: CASSDAGTGSNQPQHF
j_call: TRBJ1-2; d_call: TRBD1; clone_size: .; v_call: TRBV9; cdr3_nt: TGTGCCAGCAGCCCTCGATGGGGGACAGGGGCTGGCTACACCTTC; cdr3_aa: CASSPRWGTGAGYTF
j_call: TRBJ1-1; d_call: .; clone_size: .; v_call: TRBV25-1; cdr3_nt: TGTGCCAGCAGTGATAATGGGCTTATAGTGAACACTGAAGCTTTCTTT; cdr3_aa: CASSDNGLIVNTEAFF
j_call: TRBJ1-2; d_call: .; clone_size: once; v_call: TRBV5-4; cdr3_nt: TGTGCCAGCAGCTCCCCTGGCCTGGCAGGCAACTATGGCTACACCTTC; cdr3_aa: CASSSPGLAGNYGYTF
j_call: TRBJ1-2; d_call: TRBD1; clone_size: .; v_call: TRBV7-3; cdr3_nt: TGTGCCAGCAGCTATACAGGGGGTGACTATGGCTACACCTTC; cdr3_aa: CASSYTGGDYGYTF
j_call: TRBJ1-1; d_call: TRBD1; clone_size: .; v_call: TRBV19; cdr3_nt: TGTGCCAGTAGTATTTGGACAGGGAGCATGAACACTGAAGCTTTCTTT; cdr3_aa: CASSIWTGSMNTEAFF
j_call: TRBJ2-1; d_call: .; clone_size: .; v_call: TRBV2; cdr3_nt: TGTGCCAGCAGTGAACAAGGGGTGGCGGTTAGCTCCTACAATGAGCAGTTCTTC; cdr3_aa: CASSEQGVAVSSYNEQFF
j_call: TRBJ2-7; d_call: TRBD2; clone_size: once; v_call: TRBV7-8; cdr3_nt: TGTGCCAGCAGCCTTAGCGGGACAATCAACGAGCAGTACTTC; cdr3_aa: CASSLSGTINEQYF
j_call: TRBJ1-1; d_call: .; clone_size: .; v_call: TRBV5-5; cdr3_nt: TGTGCCAGCAGCGGATACACAGGACCGAACACTGAAGCTTTCTTT; cdr3_aa: CASSGYTGPNTEAFF
j_call: TRBJ2-1; d_call: TRBD2; clone_size: .; v_call: TRBV5-1; cdr3_nt: TGCGCCAGCAGCTTTACTAGCGGGAGCCTCTACAATGAGCAGTTCTTC; cdr3_aa: CASSFTSGSLYNEQFF
j_call: TRBJ2-3; d_call: .; clone_size: .; v_call: TRBV7-9; cdr3_nt: TGTGCCAGCAGCTTAGGATTCAGATCAGATACGCAGTATTTT; cdr3_aa: CASSLGFRSDTQYF
j_call: TRBJ1-4; d_call: .; clone_size: .; v_call: TRBV6-1; cdr3_nt: TGTGCCAGCAGTGGGACGGACTACGGTGTTTTT; cdr3_aa: CASSGTDYGVF
j_call: TRBJ2-7; d_call: TRBD2; clone_size: .; v_call: TRBV28; cdr3_nt: TGTGCCAGCAGTTTATTGGCTAGCGGGAGCTCCTACGAGCAGTACTTC; cdr3_aa: CASSLLASGSSYEQYF
j_call: TRBJ2-1; d_call: TRBD2; clone_size: .; v_call: TRBV7-6; cdr3_nt: TGTGCCAGCAGCTTTTCACTTAGCGGGAGCGTGAATGAGCAGTTCTTC; cdr3_aa: CASSFSLSGSVNEQFF
j_call: TRBJ2-7; d_call: .; clone_size: .; v_call: TRBV5-1; cdr3_nt: TGCGCCAGCAGCTTGGTAGGGGTGGGTTATTACGAGCAGTACTTC; cdr3_aa: CASSLVGVGYYEQYF
j_call: TRBJ2-5; d_call: TRBD2; clone_size: .; v_call: TRBV15; cdr3_nt: TGTGCCACCAGCAGAACTAGCGGGTGGGGGGAGACCCAGTACTTC; cdr3_aa: CATSRTSGWGETQYF
j_call: TRBJ2-2; d_call: TRBD1; clone_size: .; v_call: TRBV29-1; cdr3_nt: TGCAGCGTTGCCCTCGGGACAGACCTCACGAACACCGGGGAGCTGTTTTTT; cdr3_aa: CSVALGTDLTNTGELFF
j_call: TRBJ2-2; d_call: TRBD2; clone_size: .; v_call: TRBV7-2; cdr3_nt: TGTGCCAGCAGCGCCCAGCGGGGACTGAACACCGGGGAGCTGTTTTTT; cdr3_aa: CASSAQRGLNTGELFF
j_call: TRBJ2-1; d_call: TRBD2; clone_size: .; v_call: TRBV27; cdr3_nt: TGTGCCAGCAGAAGGACTAGCGGGAGTCGGTACAATGAGCAGTTCTTC; cdr3_aa: CASRRTSGSRYNEQFF
j_call: TRBJ1-1; d_call: .; clone_size: few; v_call: TRBV5-8; cdr3_nt: TGTGCCAGCAGCTTGACGACGGGGGGGCGGGGGAACACTGAAGCTTTCTTT; cdr3_aa: CASSLTTGGRGNTEAFF
j_call: TRBJ2-2; d_call: .; clone_size: .; v_call: TRBV10-1; cdr3_nt: TGCGCCAGCAGTGAACCGCGGACTTCTACAATCACCGGGGAGCTGTTTTTT; cdr3_aa: CASSEPRTSTITGELFF
j_call: TRBJ2-7; d_call: TRBD2; clone_size: .; v_call: TRBV5-1; cdr3_nt: TGCGCCAGCAGCTTGGCCGCTAGCGGGAACTCCTACGAGCAGTACTTC; cdr3_aa: CASSLAASGNSYEQYF
j_call: TRBJ2-1; d_call: .; clone_size: .; v_call: TRBV30; cdr3_nt: TGTGCCGAAGGGAGGCGGAATGAGCAGTTCTTC; cdr3_aa: CAEGRRNEQFF